This T cell receptor (beta chain) emerged from a study of T cell responses to AZD1222 COVID-19 vaccine. Germline V CDR1 and CDR2: SNHLY, FYNNEI. The CDR3 covers 14 residues. J was trimmed by 4 bases and V by 6 bases; bases with no gene match: 5. Measured with immunoSEQ multiplex PCR; TCRdb has only the in-frame clones, and not every one. The sample holds 90,000 to 150,000 clones, 75% to 90% seen once. Sequenced here: peripheral blood, sampled 28 days after the second AZD1222 dose. This receptor was obtained from an adult who received the AZD1222 COVID-19 vaccine. J is TRBJ1-2 and V is TRBV2, with TRBD1 identical over 10 bases. The CDR3 nucleotides read TGTGCCAGCAGGAGGGACAGGGGAGGCTATGGCTACACCTTC. The encoded protein is CASRRDRGGYGYTF. Together with reference TRBV2 and TRBJ1-2, the CDR3 gives the full variable domain: EPEVTQTPSHQVTQMGQEVILRCVPISNHLYFYWYRQILGQKVEFLVSFYNNEISEKSEIFDDQFSVERPDGSNFTLKIRSTKLEDSAMYFCASRRDRGGYGYTFGSGTRLTVV.